Presented here are 20 T cell receptor beta chains from one specimen sequenced in a study of blood T cell repertoires in COVID-19. Sequenced by immunoSEQ multiplex PCR; TCRdb stores in-frame clones only, minus some. The repertoire holds 140,000 to 150,000 clones, with 78% as singletons. Sample: PBMCs or T cells enriched from blood (not recorded which). Receptors originate from a woman aged 45-60 years who had recovered from COVID-19.

The J gene is TRBJ1-6, the V gene TRBV9; TRBD1 aligns across 7 bases. The CDR3 sequence is 16 residues long. J was trimmed by 4 bases and V by 6 bases; bases with no gene match: 10. Germline V lookup: CDR1 SGDLS, CDR2 YYNGEE. The CDR3, as DNA: TGTGCCAGCAATGGGAATGGGGGACAGTATAATTCACCCCTCCACTTT. Its protein product is CASNGNGGQYNSPLHF. The full variable domain, its missing parts supplied by reference TRBV9 and TRBJ1-6, is DSGVTQTPKHLITATGQRVTLRCSPRSGDLSVYWYQQSLDQGLQFLIQYYNGEERAKGNILERFSAQQFPDLHSELNLSSLELGDSALYFCASNGNGGQYNSPLHFGNGTRLTVT.

The CDR3: CASSLTVPVYNEQFF. In DNA form, the CDR3 reads TGTGCCAGCAGTTTGACTGTACCCGTCTACAATGAGCAGTTCTTC. The chain joins TRBV27 to TRBJ2-1; D not resolved. Germline assignment: CDR1 MNHEY and CDR2 SMNVEV (reference sequence). The CDR3 is made up of 15 amino acids. Deletions cut 3 bases from V and 3 bases from J, with 12 bases between.

This chain joins TRBV5-6 and TRBJ2-3; weak D call: TRBD2 (6 bases). Germline loops: CDR1 SGHDT, CDR2 YYEEEE. V lost 1 base and J 6 bases, leaving 9 bases between the germline ends. The CDR3 covers 13 residues. The CDR3 nucleotides read TGTGCCAGCAGCTTGTCCCGGGAGGATACGCAGTATTTT. It codes for CASSLSREDTQYF.

This chain uses TRBV24-1 with TRBJ2-3; D not certain. The CDR3 covers 16 residues. From germline, CDR1 is KGHDR and CDR2 SFDVKD. Trimming shortened V by 3 bases and J by 2 bases, and 14 bases separated the two germline ends. The CDR3 reads CATSDDSRRYTDTQYF. Written as DNA, the CDR3 is TGTGCCACCAGTGATGATTCCAGGCGCTACACAGATACGCAGTATTTT.

The chain employs TRBV3-1 (or the pseudogene TRBV3-2) and TRBJ2-4, with D possibly TRBD1 on 6 matching bases. This CDR3 has 15 amino acids. Per germline, CDR1 LGHDT and CDR2 YNNKEL (reference sequence). Trimming took 1 base from V and 2 from J, leaving 9 bases between them. The CDR3 here is CASSQAWDTKNIQYF. The CDR3, as DNA: TGTGCCAGCAGCCAAGCATGGGACACCAAAAACATTCAGTACTTC.

The genes are TRBV5-1 and TRBJ2-2, with D possibly TRBD2 on 5 matching bases. The CDR3 extends over 14 amino acids. The germline V gene encodes CDR1 SGHRS and CDR2 YFSETQ. Trimming cost V 4 bases and J 4 bases, with 11 bases left between them. Here the CDR3 reads CASSLPEGTGELFF. CDR3 in DNA: TGCGCCAGCAGCCTACCCGAGGGCACCGGGGAGCTGTTTTTT. Filled out from reference TRBV5-1 and TRBJ2-2, the complete variable domain reads KAGVTQTPRYLIKTRGQQVTLSCSPISGHRSVSWYQQTPGQGLQFLFEYFSETQRNKGNFPGRFSGRQFSNSRSEMNVSTLELGDSALYLCASSLPEGTGELFFGEGSRLTVL.

J is TRBJ1-1 and V is TRBV27; D uncertain. This CDR3 comprises 14 residues. Germline values: CDR1 MNHEY, CDR2 SMNVEV (reference sequence). The V and J ends lost 3 bases and 6 bases respectively, with 14 bases between them. CDR3 amino acids: CASSLWRILSEAFF. CDR3 sequence (DNA): TGTGCCAGCAGTTTGTGGAGAATTTTATCTGAAGCTTTCTTT.

The sample holds a few counts of this clone. V usage is TRBV28 and J usage is TRBJ1-4, with D uncertain. Germline-derived CDR1 and CDR2 are MDHEN and SYDVKM. Trimming took 6 bases from V and 8 from J, leaving 19 bases between them. This CDR3 region has 15 residues. CDR3 nucleotides: TGTGCCAGCAGGACACGCGACGGGAGGGTCGAAAAACTGTTTTTT. Translating gives CASRTRDGRVEKLFF.

The rearrangement joins TRBV6-5 to TRBJ1-2, with D possibly TRBD1 on 6 matching bases. The CDR3 extends over 14 amino acids. V was shortened by 6 bases and J by 7 bases, with 18 bases between the two germline ends. In germline, CDR1 is MNHEY, CDR2 SVGAGI. Here the CDR3 DNA reads TGTGCCAGCAGCCCCCGAGGGGGGGTCGGTGGCTACACCTTC. The encoded protein is CASSPRGGVGGYTF.

Note on this clone: This CDR3 is also generated by other DNA sequences in the sample. The chain recombines TRBV11-3 with TRBJ1-1; D is unresolved. Germline V gives CDR1 SGHNT, CDR2 YENEEA. V was clipped by 1 base and J by 1 base, with 4 bases between them. CDR3 length equals 13 residues. The CDR3 protein is CASSLAENTEAFF. Written as DNA, the CDR3 is TGTGCCAGCAGCTTAGCAGAGAACACTGAAGCTTTCTTT.

This sequence joins TRBV3-1 (or the pseudogene TRBV3-2) and TRBJ1-1, with 10 bases aligning to TRBD1. CDR1 LGHDT and CDR2 YNNKEL come from the germline V gene (reference sequence). Germline trimming cut 3 bases from V and 0 bases from J; bases unmatched to any gene: 7. There are 17 residues in the CDR3. The CDR3 loop reads CASSHQDRGLMNTEAFF. In nucleotides, the CDR3 is TGTGCCAGCAGCCATCAGGACAGGGGGTTGATGAACACTGAAGCTTTCTTT.

This chain joins TRBV5-4 and TRBJ1-3, with D perhaps matching TRBD1 (5 bases). The germline V and J ends were trimmed by 0 bases and 0 bases, with 13 bases remaining between them. There are 17 residues in the CDR3. Germline-derived CDR1 and CDR2 are SGHNT and YYREEE (reference sequence). CDR3 in amino acids: CASSLGGSYRSGNTIYF. CDR3 sequence (DNA): TGTGCCAGCAGCTTGGGGGGCAGTTACCGCTCTGGAAACACCATATATTTT.

The CDR3 DNA reads as TGTGCCAGCAGTGACAGGGTTGGCTATGGCTACACCTTC. This gives the protein CASSDRVGYGYTF. This chain joins TRBV6-1 and TRBJ1-2; weak D call: TRBD1 (5 bases). Trimming removed 3 bases at V and 4 bases at J, with 9 bases between. Looked up from germline, CDR1 is MNHNS and CDR2 is SASEGT. The CDR3 is made up of 13 amino acids.

The V call is TRBV19, the J call TRBJ2-2; perhaps TRBD2 as D (7 bases). The CDR3 has 15 amino acids. V dropped 7 bases and J dropped 6 bases, with 18 bases sitting between them. Germline assignment: CDR1 LNHDA and CDR2 SQIVND (reference sequence). Written as DNA, the CDR3 is TGTGCCAGTACCCCGGGGGCGGCGGGGGCCGGGGAGCTGTTTTTT. This sequence encodes CASTPGAAGAGELFF.

There are a few counts of this clone. The chain joins TRBV27 to TRBJ1-5; TRBD1 matches 10 bases. J was trimmed by 6 bases and V by 0 bases; bases with no gene match: 2. Germline values: CDR1 MNHEY, CDR2 SMNVEV (reference sequence). The CDR3 runs to 15 residues. The CDR3 nucleotides are TGTGCCAGCAGTTTATCGGGGACAGGGGTTCAGCCCCAGCATTTT. This codes for CASSLSGTGVQPQHF.

As regards this clone: The junction and the germline gene differ at one end; a read error may be behind it. The chain recombines TRBV6-6 with TRBJ1-6; TRBD1 matches 10 bases. The CDR3 contains 12 residues. Germline V CDR1 and CDR2: MNHNY, SVGAGI (reference sequence). CDR3 amino acids: CASSIDGQGVYF. CDR3 nucleotides: TGTGCCAGCAGTATAGACGGACAGGGGGTGTACTTT.

The genes are TRBV7-2 and TRBJ1-4; tentative D call: TRBD1 (5 bases). Trimming took 4 bases from V and 5 from J, leaving 11 bases between them. The V gene's germline CDR1 is SGHTA and CDR2 FQGNSA. There are 14 residues in the CDR3. In DNA form, the CDR3 reads TGTGCCAGCAGCTGGGGCGGGGGGAATGAAAAACTGTTTTTT. The encoded protein is CASSWGGGNEKLFF.

The V and J genes are TRBV10-3 and TRBJ1-5, with 7 bases lining up with TRBD1. The CDR3 is 13 amino acids. Germline V gives CDR1 ENHRY, CDR2 SYGVKD. The V and J ends lost 5 bases and 5 bases, in that order; junction bases with no gene match: 3. The CDR3 DNA is TGTGCCATCAGTTCCCAGGGGGATCAGCCCCAGCATTTT. Translated: CAISSQGDQPQHF.

The rearrangement uses TRBV7-2 and TRBJ2-1, with 9 bases identical to TRBD1. The germline V gene encodes CDR1 SGHTA and CDR2 FQGNSA. V lost 3 bases and J lost 8; bases outside the gene matches: 2. The CDR3 runs 13 residues. The CDR3 nucleotides are TGTGCCAGCAGCTTCGACAGGGGGTATGAGCAGTTCTTC. Residues: CASSFDRGYEQFF.

The chain links TRBV9 to TRBJ2-3; 9 bases are shared with TRBD2. The CDR3 covers 17 residues. Germline loops: CDR1 SGDLS, CDR2 YYNGEE. V shed 0 bases and J 1 base; nucleotides not matched to a gene: 6. CDR3 nucleotide sequence: TGTGCCAGCAGCGTAGCAGCGGGGGGAATGGGCACAGATACGCAGTATTTT. It translates to CASSVAAGGMGTDTQYF.